These T cell receptor beta chains were read from a single sample in a study of neurological immune-mediated disorders. TCRdb processed the 5' RACE reads anew with MiXCR; each CDR3 protein has one entry. The data show 55,000 to 65,000 distinct CDR3 sequences, approximately 12% seen once. Sequenced input: PBMCs. Receptors originate from a woman aged 55-70 years with HTLV-1-associated myelopathy (HAM/TSP). The CDR3 runs from the conserved cysteine through the conserved F or W.

v_gene	j_gene	CDR3aa
TRBV12-3/TRBV12-4	TRBJ1-1	CASRTGGVTEAFF
TRBV4-1	TRBJ2-1	CASSQPTGGSYNEQFF
TRBV6-6	TRBJ1-1	CASSYSAGTVNTEAFF
TRBV5-1	TRBJ2-2	CASSLVRNTGELFF
TRBV12-3/TRBV12-4	TRBJ1-2	CASSLGTGYGYTF
TRBV29-1	TRBJ2-5	CSVEPSLTHSETQYF
TRBV20-1	TRBJ2-7	CSARQRSYVQYF
TRBV4-2	TRBJ1-1	CASSPQGIGSEAFF
TRBV20-1	TRBJ2-5	CSASGQSPETQYF
TRBV12-3/TRBV12-4	TRBJ2-3	CANSFWLDGHTDTQYF
TRBV2	TRBJ2-5	CASSEHGVNGETQYF
TRBV3-1	TRBJ2-3	CASSQGTSGRPTDTQYF
TRBV5-1	TRBJ1-1	CATRGGGLNTEAFF
TRBV12-3/TRBV12-4	TRBJ2-5	CASSFTLRSPEETQYF
TRBV28	TRBJ2-2	CASSFPERINTGELFF
TRBV5-1	TRBJ2-3	CASSLQGFSTDTQYF
TRBV5-1	TRBJ2-3	CASSSGQTDTQYF
TRBV5-5	TRBJ2-4	CASSFSLPGQGTKNIQYF
TRBV7-2	TRBJ2-5	CASTSPLQETQYF
TRBV5-1	TRBJ2-5	CASSGGTGGYQETQYF
TRBV29-1	TRBJ1-4	CSFRGNNEKLFF
TRBV20-1	TRBJ2-1	CSATSRDDEQFF
TRBV5-1	TRBJ2-1	CASSLDSGTSYNEQFF
TRBV29-1	TRBJ2-7	CSVVFQGRTYEQYF
TRBV5-1	TRBJ2-7	CASISFSNEQYF
TRBV5-1	TRBJ2-3	CASSSRQVTDTQYF
TRBV5-1	TRBJ2-7	CASSLMGGETYEQYF
TRBV11-2	TRBJ1-1	CASSLGGFTEAFF
TRBV5-1	TRBJ2-7	CASSLQQEYEQYF
TRBV6-1	TRBJ2-7	CASSPGGTGGYEQYF